The 16 T cell receptor beta chains in this list originate from one sample, sequenced in a study of CD8+CD57+ T cells in acquired aplastic anemia. TCR beta VDJ and CDR3 profiles were obtained from a genomic DNA template. TCRdb used MiXCR to reprocess the reads, holding one entry per CDR3 protein. The sample consists of 42,000 or so distinct CDR3 sequences, about 70% of them appearing once. The sample taken for sequencing was sorted CD4+, CD8+, or CD8+CD57+ T cells (not recorded which) from PBMCs. Receptor source: a human donor in good health, serving as a control.

This clonotype was counted ten times or more. This chain connects TRBV6-5 to TRBJ2-3; tentative D call: TRBD1 (5 bases). V lost 5 bases to trimming and J lost 3 bases, with 12 bases between them. Per germline, CDR1 MNHEY and CDR2 SVGAGI. CDR3 length: 14 amino acids. CDR3 region: CASSNGPGTDTQYF. The DNA of the CDR3 is TGTGCCAGCAGTAACGGACCAGGGACAGATACGCAGTATTTT.

The chain is built from TRBV11-1 and TRBJ1-6, with TRBD1 matching 7 bases. CDR3 size: 16 residues. J gave up 3 bases and V 0 bases, and 2 bases lay outside the gene matches. Germline loops: CDR1 SGHAT, CDR2 FQDESV (reference sequence). The CDR3: CASSLAAGGYNSPLHF. In DNA, the CDR3 is TGTGCCAGCAGCTTAGCGGCAGGGGGCTATAATTCACCCCTCCACTTT.

The chain carries TRBV5-1 and TRBJ2-7; 10 positions match TRBD2. The V gene end was trimmed by 4 bases and the J gene end by 1 base; junction bases not matched to a gene: 2. This CDR3 contains 14 residues. CDR1 and CDR2 (germline): SGHRS, YFSETQ. The CDR3 coding sequence is TGCGCCAGCAGCGCGACTAGCGGGTCCTACGAGCAGTACTTC. Its translation is CASSATSGSYEQYF.

With regard to this clonotype: A read error may account for a junction end that differs from germline. The chain joins TRBV7-7 to TRBJ2-3, with D perhaps TRBD2 (6 bases). In germline, CDR1 is SSHAT, CDR2 FNYEAQ (reference sequence). The CDR3 sequence is 12 residues long. The CDR3 loop reads CASSLAEDTQYF. In nucleotides, the CDR3 is TGTGCTAGCAGCTTAGCGGAGGATACGCAGTATTTT.

This rearrangement joins TRBV9 to TRBJ1-2, with unresolved D. The germline V gene encodes CDR1 SGDLS and CDR2 YYNGEE. Deletions cut 4 bases from V and 8 bases from J, with 9 bases between. CDR3 length equals 11 residues. Here the CDR3 reads CASSTLKGYTF. For the CDR3, the DNA is TGTGCCAGCAGCACACTTAAAGGCTACACCTTC.

This clonotype was observed a single time. The chain recombines TRBV29-1 with TRBJ2-6, with D perhaps assigned TRBD1 or TRBD2 (7 bases each). V lost 6 bases to trimming and J lost 0 bases, with 18 bases between them. Germline V gene lookup returns CDR1 SQVTM and CDR2 ANQGSEA. CDR3 length: 17 amino acids. CDR3 sequence (DNA): TGCAGCGTGGCGCAGGGGGGGTTTAGCTCTGGGGCCAACGTCCTGACTTTC. Its translation: CSVAQGGFSSGANVLTF.

The gene calls are TRBV25-1 and TRBJ2-5; D is unresolved. V was pared by 4 bases and J by 8 bases, with 8 bases between. In germline, CDR1 is MGHDK, CDR2 SYGVNS. The length of the CDR3 is 11 residues. The CDR3 here is CASSGARTQYF. The CDR3 coding sequence is TGTGCCAGCAGTGGAGCAAGAACCCAGTACTTC.

The CDR3 loop is CATVGTTTPGEQFF. The CDR3 bases are TGTGCCACCGTCGGGACTACCACCCCAGGGGAGCAGTTCTTC. The chain joins TRBV24-1 to TRBJ2-1, with 7 bases lining up with TRBD2. This CDR3 spans 14 amino acids. Germline V gives CDR1 KGHDR, CDR2 SFDVKD. J gave up 10 bases and V 9 bases, and 14 bases lay outside the gene matches.

The rearrangement joins TRBV5-4 to TRBJ2-7; D not resolved. Per the germline V gene, CDR1 is SGHNT and CDR2 is YYREEE (reference sequence). This CDR3 region has 12 residues. The V and J ends lost 0 bases and 9 bases respectively, with 10 bases between them. This CDR3 reads CASSLAGRRQYF. In DNA, the CDR3 is TGTGCCAGCAGCTTGGCCGGGCGAAGGCAGTACTTC.

This clonotype was found many times. This chain uses TRBV6-2 or TRBV6-3 with TRBJ1-6; 7 nucleotides agree with TRBD1. This CDR3 spans 16 amino acids. Germline lookup yields CDR1 MNHEY and CDR2 SVGEGT. V lost 4 bases and J lost 8; bases outside the gene matches: 11. The CDR3 spells CASSSADRDGDSPLHF. CDR3 DNA sequence: TGTGCCAGCAGTTCGGCCGACAGGGACGGAGATTCACCCCTCCACTTT.

Comment on this clonotype: An end of the junction does not agree with germline; a read error may underlie this. This chain links TRBV24-1 with TRBJ2-4; the D is unclear. CDR3 size: 15 residues. Germline CDR1 reads KGHDR; CDR2 reads SFDVKD. CDR3 DNA sequence: TGTGCCACCCGTGACTGGACGGACGCCAAAAACATTCAGTACTTC. As protein: CATRDWTDAKNIQYF.

Regarding this clonotype: A read error is possible here, since a much larger clone lies one base away. The chain has TRBV4-3 and TRBJ2-7, with D perhaps being TRBD1 or TRBD2 (6 bases each). CDR3 length: 18 amino acids. Deletions cut 0 bases from V and 2 bases from J, with 20 bases between. Germline V gives CDR1 LGHNA, CDR2 YSLEER. The CDR3 region is CASSQDPDKGGSTYEQYF. The CDR3 region has the DNA TGCGCCAGCAGCCAAGACCCGGACAAGGGGGGATCTACCTACGAGCAGTACTTC.

The chain is built from TRBV7-2 and TRBJ2-2; no definite D call. Trimming pared 1 base from V and 6 bases from J, leaving 6 bases between. Looked up from germline, CDR1 is SGHTA and CDR2 is FQGNSA. The CDR3 consists of 13 residues. CDR3 bases: TGTGCCAGCAGCTTAGTGGTGTCCGGGGAGCTGTTTTTT. Protein product: CASSLVVSGELFF.

The chain is built from TRBV20-1 and TRBJ1-6; unclear D gene. Germline CDR1 and CDR2: DFQATT and SNEGSKA (reference sequence). Trimming removed 6 bases from V and 0 bases from J, with 12 bases in between. The CDR3 runs to 15 residues. The CDR3 reads CSAVSETSYNSPLHF. The CDR3 bases are TGCAGTGCGGTGTCGGAGACCTCCTATAATTCACCCCTCCACTTT.

This clonotype was found a few times. The chain has TRBV24-1 and TRBJ2-3, with no clear D. V lost 3 bases and J lost 0, with 3 bases in between. This CDR3 is 13 amino acids long. The germline V gene encodes CDR1 KGHDR and CDR2 SFDVKD. The chain's CDR3 is CATSDRSTDTQYF. The CDR3 bases are TGTGCCACCAGTGATCGTAGCACAGATACGCAGTATTTT.

This clonotype showed up just once. V gene TRBV24-1 combines with J gene TRBJ1-1; D unresolved. CDR3 length equals 13 residues. V was clipped by 3 bases and J by 7 bases, with 11 bases between them. CDR1 and CDR2 from the germline V gene are KGHDR and SFDVKD. This CDR3 is CATSDGWEGEAFF. The CDR3 nucleotides are TGTGCCACCAGTGATGGCTGGGAGGGTGAAGCTTTCTTT.